This T cell receptor beta chain was recovered during a study of post-analysis software for immune sequencing data (dated by TCRdb to 2015 to 2017). For the study in its entirety: Disease courses on record covered relapsing-remitting, secondary progressive and progressive-relapsing multiple sclerosis, though some patients had no subtype annotation. A subset of samples was prepared in parallel using single-end sample barcoding, then pooled and co-amplified after Illumina adapter ligation. The multiple sclerosis patient repertoires were compared with under 13 previously published healthy control repertoires from donors aged about 6 to 28 years. Findings and caveats that apply to the study as a whole: The multiple sclerosis patient group was slightly younger than the control group. Multiple sclerosis patients had significantly lower normalized Chao1 diversity than controls, a result that suggests substantial peripheral T-cell clonal expansion. Patients showed significantly higher frequencies than controls for a handful of TRBV segments, among them TRBV5-6, TRBV5-1 and TRBV20-1. Direct clustering with F measure showed strong co-clustering of samples prepared in the same batch, prompting a batch-effect correction.

Library prep was done by PCR. Reads for this sample came from an Illumina HiSeq 2500. To reduce PCR and sequencing biases, unique molecular identifiers were incorporated into the TCR beta cDNA libraries. Every 1 to 10 million input T cells yielded 500,000 or so cDNA molecules, meaning each molecule approximated one T cell. The same protocol used for the earlier healthy control dataset was applied to prepare and sequence the patient libraries. Samples belonging to the same batch were prepared together, multiplexed and sequenced on a shared HiSeq lane. The authors' pipeline ran thus. Raw barcoded reads were processed with MIGEC, and single-read molecular identifier groups were discarded before consensus assembly and CDR3 extraction. Clonotype tables were post-analysed with VDJtools, normalizing diversity by down-sampling all datasets to the smallest sample size. In repertoire overlap clustering, CDR3 amino acid sequences, but not nucleotide sequences, were matched to correct batch-related cross-sample contamination. TCRdb passed the public sequencing reads through fastp at Q25 and MiXCR, retaining productive beta sequences. Rows merge per CDR3 protein into single entries with the most common DNA and genes. The V and J calls reflect TCRdb's pipeline rather than the authors' work. The sample includes about 800,000 distinct CDR3 sequences, with roughly 29% observed a single time. Under 0.7% of the sample is in the top ten clones.

To note about this clonotype: Its antigen is still unknown. Base qualities are not recorded, but no much larger clone differs from it by a single base.

To demonstrate the VDJtools post-analysis software, the study profiled TCR beta repertoires from the peripheral blood of around 13 young patients with multiple sclerosis. The patients with multiple sclerosis were children and adolescents between about 6 and 16 years of age. The CDR3 has 14 amino acids, counting the end cysteine and phenylalanine. Only the CDR3 region is kept as DNA, spanning 42 bases read in frame from base 1. For this chain, trimming is 5 bases at the V end and 5 bases at the J end, and the number of junction bases without a gene match is 8. According to the germline V gene (reference sequence), CDR1 reads SEHNR and CDR2 reads FQNEAQ.

The chain couples TRBV7-9 to TRBJ2-5; 7 bases in between match TRBD1. Material: blood. This TCR was recovered from a girl between 5 and 17 years old with multiple sclerosis. The nucleotide sequence reads TGTGCCAGCAGCACCGCACAGGGGCGCGAGACCCAGTACTTC. Its product reads: CASSTAQGRETQYF.